This entry lists 5 T cell receptor beta chains sequenced from one sample in a study of shared clonotypes between healthy human individuals. Clones were read by immunoSEQ multiplex PCR, and TCRdb kept only the in-frame ones, dropping some. The repertoire includes around 2.1 million clones, 85% to 95% of them detected once, and more than 1.5% sits in the top ten. Naive CD8 cells comprised CD45RO-negative, CCR7-positively selected cells, excluding terminally differentiated effector memory CD45RA+ cells. Sequenced input: naive CD8+ T cells from PBMCs. The receptor source for this set is a young man in good health. Some clones in this sample may be carry-over from other donors' samples.

J is TRBJ2-7 and V is TRBV5-4; 11 bases are shared with TRBD2. Germline V gene lookup returns CDR1 SGHNT and CDR2 YYREEE (reference sequence). The CDR3 is made up of 14 amino acids. Unmatched junction bases numbered 3, after V lost 4 bases and J lost 3 bases. The CDR3 nucleotides read TGTGCCAGCAGCACGGGGACTAGCGGCTACGAGCAGTACTTC. Its protein product is CASSTGTSGYEQYF.

V gene TRBV28 combines with J gene TRBJ2-1; D possibly corresponds to TRBD2 (5 bases). Between the trimmed V and J ends, which lost 7 bases and 8 bases, there was a span of 21 bases. CDR1 and CDR2 from the germline V gene are MDHEN and SYDVKM. This CDR3 spans 15 amino acids. The CDR3 nucleotides read TGTGCCAGCACCATCGCCAGCGGATTCTCGGATGAGCAGTTCTTC. Residues: CASTIASGFSDEQFF.

The chain recombines TRBV27 with TRBJ1-2; TRBD1 matches at 8 bases. The CDR3 runs to 13 residues. Germline V gene data show CDR1 as MNHEY and CDR2 as SMNVEV (reference sequence). V gave up 10 bases and J gave up 4 bases; unmatched junction bases: 8. The CDR3 region has the DNA TGTGCCACCGGACAGGGAAGAACCTATGGCTACACCTTC. Translated, it gives CATGQGRTYGYTF.

The genes are TRBV5-1 and TRBJ2-1; 8 bases map to TRBD2. In germline, CDR1 is SGHRS, CDR2 YFSETQ. CDR3 size: 15 residues. Germline trimming cut 4 bases from V and 4 bases from J; bases unmatched to any gene: 7. The CDR3 nucleotides are TGCGCCAGCAGCGAGACTAGCGAAATATACAATGAGCAGTTCTTC. Translation: CASSETSEIYNEQFF.

This chain joins TRBV28 and TRBJ2-1, with 8 bases identical to TRBD2. This CDR3 spans 16 amino acids. V trimming: 7 bases; J trimming: 0 bases; junction bases outside the gene matches: 8. Germline values: CDR1 MDHEN, CDR2 SYDVKM. In nucleotides, the CDR3 is TGTGCCAGCAATCCAGGACTAGCTAGCTCCTACAATGAGCAGTTCTTC. It translates to CASNPGLASSYNEQFF.